The clone carrying this TCR beta chain occurred once. In the authors' methods: The assay estimated nucleated cells by amplifying reference gene primers. Method: immunoSEQ multiplex PCR; TCRdb's copy keeps in-frame clones and lacks some. Clonal size and the V and J genes are those of that table, whereas D and trimming came from the DNA. The table has 150,000 to 200,000 clones, around 79% seen once. These data are taken from a study of blood T cell repertoires in COVID-19. About the research overall: COVID-19 samples, acute and convalescent, were from the United States, Italy and Spain. Sources were T cells, B-cell-depleted T cells, or PBMCs; the material itself was cDNA or gDNA.

This CDR3 has 15 amino acids. Trimming cost V 0 bases and J 1 base, with 9 bases left between them. Germline V gives CDR1 SGHNT, CDR2 YENEEA. This clonotype originated in a man aged 60 to 75 with active or convalescent COVID-19. This rearrangement joins TRBV11-3 to TRBJ2-5; a weak D match, TRBD2 (5 bases). The sequencing input was peripheral blood. CDR3 in amino acids: CASSLEGLPQETQYF. The DNA of the CDR3 is TGTGCCAGCAGCTTAGAAGGACTTCCCCAAGAGACCCAGTACTTC.